The clone carrying this TCR beta chain has at least ten counts. Its antigen remains unknown. CD8+CD57+ cell expansion had been shown by flow cytometry in patients chosen for sequencing. The V gene's germline CDR1 is DFQATT and CDR2 SNEGSKA (reference sequence). Trimming removed 7 bases from V and 1 base from J, with 10 bases in between. CDR3 length: 12 amino acids. Genomic DNA constituted the template upon which TCR beta VDJ and CDR3 profiling was performed. Each CDR3 protein gets one entry after TCRdb re-called the reads with MiXCR. The table has approximately 470,000 distinct CDR3 sequences, less than 35% seen once; the top ten hold under 0.95%. This specimen belongs to a study of CD8+CD57+ T cells in acquired aplastic anemia. The study's findings and limits: Between patients and controls, CD8+ Simpson's diversity did not vary significantly.

The sample taken for sequencing was sorted CD4+, CD8+, or CD8+CD57+ T cells (not recorded which) from PBMCs. This chain joins TRBV20-1 and TRBJ1-1, with D uncertain. The source of this sequence is a human donor with aplastic anemia. The CDR3 sequence: CSVRTGNTEAFF. Written as DNA, the CDR3 is TGCAGTGTCCGGACGGGGAACACTGAAGCTTTCTTT.